Sequencing of this T cell receptor (beta chain) was carried out in a study of molecular identifiers for immune sequencing clone quantification. The wider study: Replicate RNA came from roughly 20,000 or 100,000 naive CD8 cells and was split five ways, and four parts were sequenced.

Note on this clonotype: Its target is not known.

The CDR3 extends over 16 amino acids. The germline V gene encodes CDR1 SGHAT and CDR2 FQNNGV. The V and J ends lost 5 bases and 2 bases respectively, with 16 bases between them. Bulk libraries came from a prior protocol with listed TCR primers. One entry per CDR3 protein results from TCRdb running MiXCR on the PCR reads. The sample holds about half a million distinct CDR3 sequences, roughly 25% seen once. Study results and limitations: Highly expanded clone sizes could be underestimated by identical TCR molecules that share a barcode.

The specimen sequenced was naive CD8+ T cells from blood, with Jurkat cell RNA spiked in. Subset given: FACS-sorted CD8+CD4-CCR7+CD45RA+ naive T cells. This clonotype was sampled from a human donor in good health. Some libraries in this study had Jurkat cell RNA spiked in. This sequence joins TRBV11-2 and TRBJ2-1; TRBD2 is a possible D gene (5 bases). The CDR3 protein is CASSPLLGVAYNEQFF. The CDR3 nucleotides read TGTGCCAGCAGCCCGTTGCTGGGAGTAGCCTACAATGAGCAGTTCTTC.